The T cell receptor beta chain under discussion was sequenced for a study of T cells in Graves' hyperthyroidism and ophthalmopathy. Amplification of TCR beta CDR3 regions was performed using RNA transcripts as template. HTBI primers drove first-round RT-PCR of the TCR CDR3. TCRdb reprocessed the multiplex PCR reads via MiXCR and lists one record per CDR3 protein. The repertoire holds approximately 510,000 distinct CDR3 sequences, with 35% to 50% as singletons. As for this clonotype: The antigen remains unidentified.

CDR3 length: 11 residues. The germline V gene encodes CDR1 MGHDK and CDR2 SYGVNS. General study results and limits: Most clonotypes expanded in the thyroid (above 0.001) were also present in blood.

This clonotype was obtained from an adult woman with Graves' disease, either hyperthyroidism or ophthalmopathy (not recorded which). J is TRBJ1-2 and V is TRBV25-1, with D hard to call. Sequencing was performed on peripheral blood or thyroid tissue (not recorded which). DNA of the CDR3: TGTGCTAGAGTTGTGGACTATGGCTACACCTTC. Protein: CARVVDYGYTF.